The source of this T cell receptor (beta chain) is a study of T cell responses to AZD1222 COVID-19 vaccine. General study results and limits: Elevations in Spike-specific TCR breadth and depth followed administration of two AZD1222 doses.

This CDR3 is 16 amino acids long. Trimming cost V 4 bases and J 1 base, with 15 bases left between them. CDR1 KGHDR and CDR2 SFDVKD come from the germline V gene. This table comes from immunoSEQ multiplex PCR, and its TCRdb copy is limited to in-frame clones, with some not included. Here the sample spans some 150,000 clones, roughly 91% being singletons. As to this clone: The target antigen is unknown.

The sequences come from peripheral blood, collected on day 0 of AZD1222 vaccination. The chain joins TRBV24-1 to TRBJ1-1, with D hard to call. This receptor was obtained from an adult in good health. The CDR3 region is CATSDPDLRQNTEAFF. The CDR3 DNA is TGTGCCACCAGTGACCCAGACTTGAGACAGAACACTGAAGCTTTCTTT.